The 21 T cell receptor beta chains below were found in one sample sequenced in a study of a mutant IDH1 vaccine in newly diagnosed glioma. The protocol was immunoSEQ multiplex PCR, while the TCRdb copy is restricted to in-frame clones and leaves out a portion. The sample records approximately 36,000 clones, approximately 92% being singletons. Noted time point: baseline, week 1 (first vaccination visit). Sample treatment: pre-vaccination baseline after standard-of-care therapy. Sequenced material: PBMCs, taken from a glioma patient treated with radiotherapy, temozolomide or both. The receptors stem from a man younger than 35 with glioma.

This chain connects TRBV15 to TRBJ1-4; D uncertain. From germline, CDR1 is LNHNV and CDR2 YYDKDF (reference sequence). V lost 0 bases and J lost 8, with 13 bases in between. CDR3 length: 15 amino acids. The CDR3 sequence: CATSRDIGVAEKLFF. In DNA form, the CDR3 reads TGTGCCACCAGCAGAGATATAGGCGTGGCGGAAAAACTGTTTTTT.

This chain joins TRBV14 and TRBJ1-2, with D perhaps matching TRBD1 (5 bases). Trimming pared 4 bases from V and 4 bases from J, leaving 7 bases between. The CDR3 extends over 12 amino acids. Looked up from germline, CDR1 is SGHDN and CDR2 is FVKESK. CDR3 nucleotide sequence: TGTGCCAGCAGCCCGGGGGTCTATGGCTACACCTTC. It translates to CASSPGVYGYTF.

The V call is TRBV29-1, the J call TRBJ2-1; TRBD2 matches 8 bases. The germline CDR1 and CDR2 sequences are SQVTM and ANQGSEA. With 4 bases clipped from V and 8 bases from J, the junction kept 10 bases outside the gene matches. This CDR3 spans 14 amino acids. CDR3 sequence reads: CSVGDPGLDYEQFF. The CDR3 bases are TGCAGCGTTGGCGACCCGGGACTAGACTATGAGCAGTTCTTC.

The CDR3 sequence is CSVFSRYTQYF. CDR3 nucleotide sequence: TGCAGCGTGTTCTCAAGGTATACGCAGTATTTT. The genes are TRBV29-1 and TRBJ2-3; D ambiguous. The CDR3 consists of 11 residues. The germline gives CDR1 SQVTM, CDR2 ANQGSEA. The V end lost 6 bases, the J end lost 7 bases, and 11 bases lay between the germline ends.

The chain joins TRBV6-5 to TRBJ1-1, with TRBD1 as a possible D gene (5 bases). The CDR3 contains 13 residues. Trimming shortened V by 6 bases and J by 10 bases, and 18 bases separated the two germline ends. CDR1 is MNHEY, CDR2 SVGAGI, per germline. The CDR3 DNA sequence: TGTGCCAGCAGCGTTCTAGGGGCGAGGGGAGCTTTCTTT. It is translated as CASSVLGARGAFF.

This chain uses TRBV7-9 with TRBJ2-7; 10 bases line up with TRBD1. V gave up 3 bases and J gave up 6 bases; unmatched junction bases: 5. The CDR3 is 14 amino acids. In germline, CDR1 is SEHNR, CDR2 FQNEAQ (reference sequence). DNA of the CDR3: TGTGCCAGCAGCTTTGGGACAGGGGATCGCGAGCAGTACTTC. It is translated as CASSFGTGDREQYF.

This rearrangement joins TRBV5-6 to TRBJ1-5, with 8 bases identical to TRBD1. The CDR3 runs to 14 residues. The trim removed 0 bases at V and 6 bases at J, leaving 2 bases unmatched. Looked up from germline, CDR1 is SGHDT and CDR2 is YYEEEE. In DNA, the CDR3 is TGTGCCAGCAGCTTGGCAGGGGGCGGTCAGCCCCAGCATTTT. Its protein is CASSLAGGGQPQHF.

This clone was seen more than once but under ten times. The V and J genes are TRBV2 and TRBJ2-5, with 12 bases identical to TRBD2. This CDR3 comprises 15 residues. V lost 6 bases and J lost 6; bases outside the gene matches: 8. Germline CDR1 SNHLY, CDR2 FYNNEI. CDR3 residues: CASRLTSGRVKTQYF. In DNA, the CDR3 is TGTGCCAGCAGGTTGACTAGCGGGAGAGTAAAGACCCAGTACTTC. Together with reference TRBV2 and TRBJ2-5, the CDR3 gives the full variable domain: EPEVTQTPSHQVTQMGQEVILRCVPISNHLYFYWYRQILGQKVEFLVSFYNNEISEKSEIFDDQFSVERPDGSNFTLKIRSTKLEDSAMYFCASRLTSGRVKTQYFGPGTRLLVL.

V and J are TRBV28 and TRBJ1-5, with unresolved D. Germline CDR1 MDHEN, CDR2 SYDVKM. The V end was cut by 6 bases, the J end by 1 base, with 10 bases between. The CDR3 totals 14 residues. The CDR3 DNA follows: TGTGCCAGCAGCCTATCGTCCAGCAATCAGCCCCAGCATTTT. The encoded protein is CASSLSSSNQPQHF.

The V gene is TRBV30, the J gene TRBJ1-2, with D possibly TRBD1 on 5 matching bases. Germline V gene sequence: CDR1 GTSNPN, CDR2 SVGIG (reference sequence). Deletions cut 0 bases from V and 7 bases from J, with 9 bases between. The CDR3 runs to 12 residues. This CDR3 is CAWSVRGPGYTF. The CDR3 DNA follows: TGTGCCTGGAGTGTAAGGGGCCCTGGCTACACCTTC.

The chain combines TRBV5-1 with TRBJ2-3; 9 nucleotides match TRBD2. The germline gives CDR1 SGHRS, CDR2 YFSETQ. With V trimmed by 0 bases and J by 5 bases, 10 bases remained unmatched. This CDR3 has 17 residues. The CDR3 sequence: CASSLEAGGSLVDTQYF. CDR3 coding DNA: TGCGCCAGCAGCTTGGAAGCGGGAGGCTCTTTGGTAGATACGCAGTATTTT.

This clone has only one observation. The chain employs TRBV6-1 and TRBJ1-1; no clear D. Trimming left V 0 bases short and J 11 bases short, with 4 bases between. The CDR3 runs to 10 residues. Germline values: CDR1 MNHNS, CDR2 SASEGT. CDR3 loop: CASSEAKAFF. CDR3 in DNA: TGTGCCAGCAGTGAAGCAAAGGCTTTCTTT.

DNA of the CDR3: TGTGCCAGCAGCTTGGTGGGGAACACCGGGGAGCTGTTTTTT. Protein sequence: CASSLVGNTGELFF. The V and J genes are TRBV5-6 and TRBJ2-2; D gene unclear. In germline, CDR1 is SGHDT, CDR2 YYEEEE. With 0 bases removed from V and 1 base from J, the gap between germline ends came to 4 bases. The CDR3 spans 14 residues.

This chain uses TRBV19 with TRBJ1-5; D not resolved. The CDR3 contains 14 residues. Germline-derived CDR1 and CDR2 are LNHDA and SQIVND (reference sequence). V was cut by 1 base and J by 4 bases, with 8 bases left in between. CDR3 nucleotide sequence: TGTGCCAGTAGTATAGGAGTTTCGAATCAGCCCCAGCATTTT. Its translation: CASSIGVSNQPQHF.

The chain is built from TRBV7-2 and TRBJ2-2; D tentatively reads TRBD1 or TRBD2 (5 bases each). Germline V CDR1 and CDR2: SGHTA, FQGNSA. The CDR3 has 18 residues. Trimming left V 0 bases short and J 1 base short, with 15 bases between. In DNA form, the CDR3 reads TGTGCCAGCAGCTTAGCGGGGACCCGGGGATGGAACACCGGGGAGCTGTTTTTT. It is translated as CASSLAGTRGWNTGELFF.

V and J are TRBV25-1 and TRBJ2-1; TRBD1 matches at 7 bases. V was pared by 4 bases and J by 0 bases, with 6 bases of the junction left unmatched. CDR3 length: 16 residues. CDR1 and CDR2 (germline): MGHDK, SYGVNS. The CDR3 coding sequence is TGTGCCAGCAGTGCGGACAGGCCACCCTCCTACAATGAGCAGTTCTTC. Translating gives CASSADRPPSYNEQFF.

This clone was counted once. The chain joins TRBV30 to TRBJ2-3, with 9 bases matching TRBD2. Trimming removed 0 bases from V and 4 bases from J; junction bases left unmatched: 11. The CDR3 loop spans 17 amino acids. CDR1 GTSNPN and CDR2 SVGIG come from the germline V gene (reference sequence). CDR3 residues: CAWSVRRGGRASDTQYF. The CDR3 DNA reads TGTGCCTGGAGTGTACGGAGAGGCGGGAGGGCTTCAGATACGCAGTATTTT.

As for this clone: The junction differs from germline at one of its ends, possibly a read error. The chain employs TRBV6-6 and TRBJ1-5; D gene uncertain. The CDR3 runs 13 residues. Germline values: CDR1 MNHNY, CDR2 SVGAGI (reference sequence). The CDR3 loop is CASSHSGHQPQHF. DNA for the CDR3: TGTGCCAGCAGTCACTCGGGTCATCAGCCCCAGCATTTT.

This clone was counted a few times. This chain links TRBV4-3 with TRBJ1-1; D not certain. The germline CDR1 and CDR2 sequences are LGHNA and YSLEER. V was clipped by 0 bases and J by 4 bases, with 12 bases between them. The CDR3 sequence is 15 residues long. The CDR3 reads CASSQDRFPGTEAFF. As DNA, the CDR3 is TGCGCCAGCAGCCAAGATCGTTTCCCGGGCACTGAAGCTTTCTTT.

The chain uses TRBV5-8 and TRBJ2-2; D is ambiguous. V was pared by 5 bases and J by 7 bases, with 6 bases between. Per germline, CDR1 SGHTS and CDR2 YDEGEE. CDR3 size: 11 residues. The CDR3 protein is CASSSFGELFF. Here the CDR3 DNA reads TGTGCCAGCAGTTCGTTCGGGGAGCTGTTTTTT.

A single count supports this clone. This chain joins TRBV29-1 and TRBJ2-1, with 14 positions matching TRBD2. This CDR3 is 14 amino acids long. Germline V gene data show CDR1 as SQVTM and CDR2 as ANQGSEA. The V gene end was trimmed by 6 bases and the J gene end by 9 bases; junction bases not matched to a gene: 7. The CDR3 DNA sequence: TGCAGCGTCACCGGGACTAGCGGGAGCATTGAGCAGTTCTTC. This gives the protein CSVTGTSGSIEQFF.